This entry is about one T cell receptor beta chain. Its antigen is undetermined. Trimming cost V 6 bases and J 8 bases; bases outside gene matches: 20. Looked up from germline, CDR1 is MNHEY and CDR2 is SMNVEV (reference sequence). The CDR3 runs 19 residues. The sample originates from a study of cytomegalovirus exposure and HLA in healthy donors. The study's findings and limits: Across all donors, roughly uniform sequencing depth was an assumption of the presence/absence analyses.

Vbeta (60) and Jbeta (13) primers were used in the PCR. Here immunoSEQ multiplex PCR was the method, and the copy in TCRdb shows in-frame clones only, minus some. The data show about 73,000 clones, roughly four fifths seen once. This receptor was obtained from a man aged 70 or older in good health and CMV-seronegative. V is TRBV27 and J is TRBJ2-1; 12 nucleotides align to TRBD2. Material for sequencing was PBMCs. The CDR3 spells CASSQEVSSGRARSHEQFF. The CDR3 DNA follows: TGTGCCAGCAGCCAAGAGGTTTCTAGCGGGAGGGCCCGTTCTCATGAGCAGTTCTTC.